This T cell receptor (beta chain) is drawn from a study of cytomegalovirus exposure and HLA in healthy donors. Study context: Genotyping showed 81% of approximately 430 donors falling in the Caucasian-associated ancestry cluster.

All the people who gave samples were healthy bone marrow donors. Germline V CDR1 and CDR2: MNHNS, SASEGT. Trimming removed 4 bases at V and 7 bases at J, with 23 bases between. CDR3 size: 17 residues. 60 Vbeta and 13 Jbeta primers were used in PCR. The data were produced by immunoSEQ multiplex PCR, yet TCRdb's version contains in-frame clones alone and is incomplete. The profile shows under 50,000 clones, roughly 76% of them singletons. The rearrangement links TRBV6-1 to TRBJ2-4; possible D gene TRBD1, 7 bases. Material: PBMCs. The receptor's source is a man in his thirties or forties in good health and CMV-seronegative. The chain's CDR3 is CASSGYAGPGGSNIQYF. CDR3 nucleotide sequence: TGTGCCAGCAGTGGGTACGCTGGGCCAGGGGGGTCGAACATTCAGTACTTC.